This TCR beta chain was sequenced for a study of blood T cell repertoires in COVID-19. On the study more broadly: From T cells, B-cell-depleted T cells, or PBMCs came the material, which was cDNA or gDNA.

Clones were sequenced by immunoSEQ multiplex PCR, and TCRdb holds only the in-frame ones, with some missing. This sample has hundreds of thousands of clones, with approximately 91% found just once. V was shortened by 4 bases and J by 6 bases, with 13 bases between the two germline ends. CDR1 MNHEY and CDR2 SVGAGI come from the germline V gene. The CDR3 sequence is 14 residues long. This clone was observed a single time. What was sequenced was peripheral blood. This clonotype was sampled from a middle-aged man with acute or convalescent COVID-19. This chain joins TRBV6-5 and TRBJ1-5; unclear D gene. As DNA, the CDR3 is TGTGCCAGCAGTTTGGAGGTTGGGAGTCAGCCCCAGCATTTT. As protein: CASSLEVGSQPQHF.